Shown below are 21 T cell receptor beta chains from a single sample sequenced in a study of blood T cell repertoires in COVID-19 (dated by TCRdb to 2018 to 2021). The library was produced with the immunoSEQ multiplex PCR assay. The source is immuneACCESS, and TCRdb retained only in-frame sequences with V and J called. Part of the clones is not carried over; for the studies checked, unresolved V genes explain less than half of this, and the remainder is unexplained. This sample lists about 220,000 clones; roughly nine tenths were detected once. The ten largest account for roughly 0.7% of the sample. Sequenced: peripheral blood. Receptor source: a man aged 40-49 years with acute or convalescent COVID-19.

The chain links TRBV7-9 to TRBJ2-7; D unresolved. This CDR3 is built from 12 residues. Germline CDR1 and CDR2: SEHNR and FQNEAQ (reference sequence). Trimming left V 0 bases short and J 2 bases short, with 2 bases between. CDR3 coding DNA: TGTGCCAGCAGCTTAGCCGCCTACGAGCAGTACTTC. It specifies CASSLAAYEQYF.

The chain joins TRBV28 to TRBJ1-5, with D possibly matching TRBD1 (5 bases). V was cut by 2 bases and J by 0 bases, with 20 bases left in between. Germline V CDR1 and CDR2: MDHEN, SYDVKM. This CDR3 has 19 residues. CDR3 sequence (DNA): TGTGCCAGCAGTTTAAGGAGGGGCGCTTACCCTTATAGCAATCAGCCCCAGCATTTT. This sequence encodes CASSLRRGAYPYSNQPQHF.

The chain employs TRBV27 and TRBJ1-6, with 9 bases aligning to TRBD1. V lost 6 bases, J lost 8 bases, and 2 bases stayed unmatched. In germline, CDR1 is MNHEY, CDR2 SMNVEV (reference sequence). This CDR3 region has 13 residues. The CDR3 DNA sequence: TGTGCCAGCAGGGGACAGGGACATTCACCCCTCCACTTT. Translating gives CASRGQGHSPLHF.

Only one count was recorded for this clone. J is TRBJ2-3 and V is TRBV27; 7 nucleotides align to TRBD2. V was pared by 6 bases and J by 1 base, with 10 bases of the junction left unmatched. Germline V lookup: CDR1 MNHEY, CDR2 SMNVEV (reference sequence). This CDR3 is built from 16 residues. Here the CDR3 reads CASRRIGLDGTDTQYF. DNA for the CDR3: TGTGCCAGCAGACGGATTGGACTAGACGGCACAGATACGCAGTATTTT.

The rearrangement links TRBV7-2 to TRBJ2-7, with D perhaps matching TRBD2 (5 bases). V lost 4 bases and J lost 1, with 8 bases in between. Germline V CDR1 and CDR2: SGHTA, FQGNSA. The CDR3 runs to 13 residues. This chain's CDR3 is CASSSGLSYEQYF. The DNA for the CDR3 is TGTGCCAGCAGCTCCGGACTTTCCTACGAGCAGTACTTC.

The chain carries TRBV27 and TRBJ2-3; a weak D match, TRBD2 (7 bases). Germline values: CDR1 MNHEY, CDR2 SMNVEV (reference sequence). This CDR3 is built from 17 residues. V lost 3 bases, J lost 9 bases, and 25 bases lay in between. The CDR3 region is CASSFGGLAPSAGTQYF. DNA of the CDR3: TGTGCCAGCAGTTTCGGGGGGCTAGCGCCCTCGGCCGGCACGCAGTATTTT.

In nucleotides, the CDR3 is TGTGCCAGCAGTGAGTCATCCTCGGGGGACAGGGGTGACTATGGCTACACCTTC. Encoded protein: CASSESSSGDRGDYGYTF. The V gene is TRBV6-4, the J gene TRBJ1-2, with 10 bases that match TRBD1. V lost 3 bases and J lost 3; bases outside the gene matches: 13. The V gene's germline CDR1 is MRHNA and CDR2 SNTAGT. This CDR3 contains 18 residues.

V usage is TRBV7-8 and J usage is TRBJ2-7, with TRBD1 identical over 10 bases. This CDR3 comprises 17 residues. Germline V gene data show CDR1 as SGHVS and CDR2 as FQNEAQ. After removal of 6 bases from V and 0 bases from J, the junction contained 11 bases not matched to a gene. The CDR3 reads CASSIPARDRGSYEQYF. The CDR3 DNA is TGTGCCAGCAGTATCCCGGCCCGGGACAGGGGCTCCTACGAGCAGTACTTC.

This chain links TRBV18 with TRBJ2-5; TRBD1 might be the D (5 bases). Trimming cost V 0 bases and J 5 bases, with 13 bases left between them. Germline V lookup: CDR1 KGHSH, CDR2 LQKENI. The CDR3 totals 15 residues. Here the CDR3 DNA reads TGTGCCAGCTCACCACCTCAAAGGGGTATGGAGACCCAGTACTTC. Translating it yields CASSPPQRGMETQYF. Complete variable domain (other parts from reference TRBV18 and TRBJ2-5): NAGVMQNPRHLVRRRGQEARLRCSPMKGHSHVYWYRQLPEEGLKFMVYLQKENIIDESGMPKERFSAEFPKEGPSILRIQQVVRGDSAAYFCASSPPQRGMETQYFGPGTRLLVL.

This chain joins TRBV10-3 and TRBJ2-3; possibly TRBD1 for D (6 bases). This CDR3 is built from 14 residues. The germline CDR1 and CDR2 sequences are ENHRY and SYGVKD. With 4 bases removed from V and 2 bases from J, the gap between germline ends came to 10 bases. CDR3 amino acids: CAISAGVPTDTQYF. The CDR3 nucleotides are TGTGCCATCAGTGCAGGGGTCCCCACAGATACGCAGTATTTT.

The chain uses TRBV11-2 and TRBJ2-7; D may be TRBD1 (6 bases). V dropped 1 base and J dropped 2 bases, with 9 bases sitting between them. This CDR3 spans 14 amino acids. Germline CDR1 is SGHAT and CDR2 is FQNNGV. CDR3 sequence: CASSLGDIPYEQYF. In DNA, the CDR3 is TGTGCCAGCAGCTTAGGGGACATTCCCTACGAGCAGTACTTC.

The chain recombines TRBV7-9 with TRBJ2-5, with a tentative D call TRBD2 (7 bases). V dropped 5 bases and J dropped 5 bases, with 24 bases sitting between them. This CDR3 is built from 17 residues. CDR1 and CDR2 from the germline V gene are SEHNR and FQNEAQ (reference sequence). For the CDR3, the DNA is TGTGCCAGCAGCCCCGACCAGGGAGGGGGGGCCAGGGAGACCCAGTACTTC. Translating it yields CASSPDQGGGARETQYF.

The CDR3, as DNA: TGTGCCAGTTGTGCGACGGGATCATTTGGCTACACCTTC. It codes for CASCATGSFGYTF. The genes are TRBV6-5 and TRBJ1-2; D is uncertain. CDR3 length: 13 amino acids. Germline V gene lookup returns CDR1 MNHEY and CDR2 SVGAGI. V shed 9 bases and J shed 7 bases, with 18 bases lying between them.

The rearrangement links TRBV18 to TRBJ2-7; no definite D call. Trimming took 3 bases from V and 1 from J, leaving 7 bases between them. Germline CDR1 KGHSH, CDR2 LQKENI. The CDR3 contains 13 residues. In DNA form, the CDR3 reads TGTGCCAGCTCACCCAGCGCTTCCTACGAGCAGTACTTC. This translates into CASSPSASYEQYF. Combining the CDR3 with reference TRBV18 and TRBJ2-7 gives the whole variable domain NAGVMQNPRHLVRRRGQEARLRCSPMKGHSHVYWYRQLPEEGLKFMVYLQKENIIDESGMPKERFSAEFPKEGPSILRIQQVVRGDSAAYFCASSPSASYEQYFGPGTRLTVT.

In its sample, this clone was seen a few times. V is TRBV24-1 and J is TRBJ1-1, with 8 bases lining up with TRBD1. V lost 3 bases and J lost 11; bases outside the gene matches: 7. Germline V gene sequence: CDR1 KGHDR, CDR2 SFDVKD. The CDR3 spans 13 residues. CDR3 in DNA: TGTGCCACCAGTGATGGGCAGGGGGCCGGGGCTTTCTTT. Its protein is CATSDGQGAGAFF.

The genes are TRBV9 and TRBJ2-7; D gene uncertain. Germline V lookup: CDR1 SGDLS, CDR2 YYNGEE. Trimming took 0 bases from V and 1 from J, leaving 5 bases between them. The CDR3 is 13 residues long. CDR3 in amino acids: CASSVAPSYEQYF. For the CDR3, the DNA is TGTGCCAGCAGCGTAGCTCCGTCCTACGAGCAGTACTTC.

The chain has TRBV28 and TRBJ2-7, with TRBD1 matching over 10 bases. With 5 bases clipped from V and 3 bases from J, the junction kept 10 bases outside the gene matches. Germline CDR1 is MDHEN and CDR2 is SYDVKM. This CDR3 spans 16 amino acids. This chain's CDR3 is CASSAPGQGSLYEQYF. CDR3 in DNA: TGTGCCAGCAGTGCTCCGGGACAGGGGTCACTCTACGAGCAGTACTTC.

This chain links TRBV24-1 with TRBJ2-3; 8 bases fit TRBD2. This CDR3 region has 14 residues. Germline loops: CDR1 KGHDR, CDR2 SFDVKD. V lost 6 bases, J lost 2 bases, and 3 bases stayed unmatched. The CDR3 sequence is CATSSGGDTDTQYF. CDR3 coding DNA: TGTGCCACCAGTAGCGGGGGAGACACAGATACGCAGTATTTT.

The chain carries TRBV9 and TRBJ2-3; perhaps TRBD1 as D (6 bases). The germline gives CDR1 SGDLS, CDR2 YYNGEE. Trimming pared 0 bases from V and 6 bases from J, leaving 17 bases between. This CDR3 spans 16 amino acids. The CDR3 is CASSVGESGGADTQYF. The CDR3 nucleotides read TGTGCCAGCAGCGTAGGGGAAAGTGGGGGCGCGGATACGCAGTATTTT.

J is TRBJ1-2 and V is TRBV6-5; TRBD1 matches 7 bases. The length of the CDR3 is 13 residues. Germline V lookup: CDR1 MNHEY, CDR2 SVGAGI. J lost 8 bases, V lost 6 bases, and 9 bases had no gene match. CDR3 DNA: TGTGCCAGCAGAACCATGACAGGGAAGGGCTACACCTTC. This sequence encodes CASRTMTGKGYTF.

The chain is built from TRBV30 and TRBJ1-1; perhaps TRBD1 as D (5 bases). Germline CDR1 and CDR2: GTSNPN and SVGIG (reference sequence). CDR3 length: 13 amino acids. Trimming stripped 3 bases from V and 1 base from J, with 9 bases between. CDR3 amino acids: CAWREQANTEAFF. The CDR3 DNA follows: TGTGCCTGGAGGGAACAGGCGAACACTGAAGCTTTCTTT.